A single sample is the source of the 18 T cell receptor beta chains below, sequenced in a study of blood T cell repertoires in COVID-19. Repertoires were generated with immunoSEQ multiplex PCR, while TCRdb's copy carries only in-frame clones and drops some. Here the sample spans over 250,000 clones, about 80% being singletons. Material for sequencing was peripheral blood. Receptors were obtained from a woman aged 80 or over with acute or convalescent COVID-19.

V gene TRBV3-1 (or the pseudogene TRBV3-2) combines with J gene TRBJ2-6; 13 bases fit TRBD2. This CDR3 is built from 19 residues. CDR1 LGHDT and CDR2 YNNKEL come from the germline V gene (reference sequence). V lost 4 bases, J lost 0 bases, and 6 bases stayed unmatched. The CDR3 nucleotides read TGTGCCAGCAGCCCCAGATGGACTAGCGGGGGCTCTGGGGCCAACGTCCTGACTTTC. This gives the protein CASSPRWTSGGSGANVLTF.

This clone has only a few counts. This chain links TRBV3-1 (or the pseudogene TRBV3-2) with TRBJ2-6, with TRBD2 as a possible D gene (5 bases). Deletions cut 5 bases from V and 0 bases from J, with 8 bases between. Germline V gives CDR1 LGHDT, CDR2 YNNKEL (reference sequence). The CDR3 extends over 15 amino acids. The CDR3 here is CASSGGSSGANVLTF. Written as DNA, the CDR3 is TGTGCCAGCAGCGGAGGAAGCTCTGGGGCCAACGTCCTGACTTTC.

The chain employs TRBV30 and TRBJ1-1; tentative D call: TRBD1 (6 bases). V shed 6 bases and J shed 0 bases, with 14 bases lying between them. CDR3 length: 14 amino acids. CDR1 GTSNPN and CDR2 SVGIG come from the germline V gene (reference sequence). CDR3: CACDRKPLNTEAFF. The CDR3 DNA reads as TGTGCCTGCGACAGGAAACCACTGAACACTGAAGCTTTCTTT. The full variable domain, in which reference TRBV30 and TRBJ1-1 provide the parts outside the CDR3, is SQTIHQWPATLVQPVGSPLSLECTVEGTSNPNLYWYRQAAGRGLQLLFYSVGIGQISSEVPQNLSASRPQDRQFILSSKKLLLSDSGFYLCACDRKPLNTEAFFGQGTRLTVV.

This chain uses TRBV2 with TRBJ1-2; D is uncertain. Germline CDR1 SNHLY, CDR2 FYNNEI. The length of the CDR3 is 12 residues. With 1 base removed from V and 8 bases from J, the gap between germline ends came to 8 bases. Here the CDR3 reads CASSEGWQGYTF. The DNA of the CDR3 is TGTGCCAGCAGTGAAGGCTGGCAGGGCTACACCTTC.

The gene calls are TRBV7-9 and TRBJ1-1; 7 nucleotides agree with TRBD1. The CDR3 spans 11 residues. Germline CDR1 SEHNR, CDR2 FQNEAQ (reference sequence). The J segment lost 11 bases and the V segment lost 5 bases, leaving 5 bases of the junction unmatched. CDR3 in amino acids: CASSDQGVAFF. In DNA, the CDR3 is TGTGCCAGCAGCGATCAGGGGGTGGCTTTCTTT.

This clone was recorded a few times. CDR3 DNA: TGTGCCAGCAGCCAGGCTGTACAGGGGACTTTAAACACCGGGGAGCTGTTTTTT. Its protein product is CASSQAVQGTLNTGELFF. The gene calls are TRBV4-2 and TRBJ2-2; TRBD1 might be the D (7 bases). V was pared by 3 bases and J by 2 bases, with 19 bases between. Germline CDR1 is LGHNA and CDR2 is YNFKEQ. The CDR3 has 18 residues.

There are a few counts of this clone. The chain combines TRBV5-4 with TRBJ2-7; tentative D call: TRBD2 (6 bases). Germline V gives CDR1 SGHNT, CDR2 YYREEE (reference sequence). The CDR3 covers 17 residues. Deletions cut 3 bases from V and 0 bases from J, with 19 bases between. In DNA form, the CDR3 reads TGTGCCAGCAGCTCTGTGGGGCGGGGCGATCTCTCCTACGAGCAGTACTTC. It yields the protein CASSSVGRGDLSYEQYF.

The rearrangement uses TRBV6-5 and TRBJ2-1; 7 nucleotides match TRBD1. With V trimmed by 7 bases and J by 9 bases, 6 bases remained unmatched. CDR1 is MNHEY, CDR2 SVGAGI, per germline. This CDR3 contains 12 residues. The CDR3 sequence: CASKTGTVEQFF. The DNA for the CDR3 is TGTGCCAGCAAGACCGGGACAGTTGAGCAGTTCTTC.

The chain recombines TRBV5-6 with TRBJ2-6; 8 nucleotides line up with TRBD1. Germline CDR1 reads SGHDT; CDR2 reads YYEEEE. This CDR3 comprises 17 residues. Trimming took 1 base from V and 2 from J; bases not matched to a gene: 5. The CDR3 DNA reads as TGTGCCAGCAGCTTGATGACAGGGGATACTGGGGCCAACGTCCTGACTTTC. This translates into CASSLMTGDTGANVLTF.

This rearrangement joins TRBV19 to TRBJ1-1, with 11 bases identical to TRBD1. Germline V CDR1 and CDR2: LNHDA, SQIVND (reference sequence). The V gene end was trimmed by 4 bases and the J gene end by 6 bases; junction bases not matched to a gene: 4. This CDR3 spans 14 amino acids. CDR3 in amino acids: CASSSGQGAAEAFF. In DNA form, the CDR3 reads TGTGCCAGTAGTAGTGGACAGGGGGCGGCTGAAGCTTTCTTT.

The chain employs TRBV4-1 and TRBJ1-3, with D uncertain. Germline CDR1 and CDR2: MGHRA and YSYEKL. This CDR3 is built from 16 residues. V was shortened by 2 bases and J by 3 bases, with 14 bases between the two germline ends. CDR3 protein: CASSQPRDGLGNTIYF. CDR3 DNA: TGCGCCAGCAGCCAACCGCGAGACGGACTTGGAAACACCATATATTTT.

The chain combines TRBV27 with TRBJ1-3, with 7 bases that match TRBD1. V lost 5 bases to trimming and J lost 1 base; unmatched junction nucleotides: 14. Germline V CDR1 and CDR2: MNHEY, SMNVEV (reference sequence). The CDR3 has 18 residues. CDR3 DNA sequence: TGTGCCAGCAGTCGTTCCATGGCAGAGACAGGGTCTGGAAACACCATATATTTT. Translating gives CASSRSMAETGSGNTIYF.

The chain employs TRBV7-9 and TRBJ2-7, with 9 bases aligning to TRBD1. Germline trimming cut 4 bases from V and 5 bases from J; bases unmatched to any gene: 9. Germline CDR1 reads SEHNR; CDR2 reads FQNEAQ (reference sequence). The CDR3 sequence is 15 residues long. Written as DNA, the CDR3 is TGTGCCAGCAGCTCAGCGGGGACAGGGTTAAACGAGCAGTACTTC. This sequence encodes CASSSAGTGLNEQYF.

The gene calls are TRBV27 and TRBJ2-7; 8 bases align to TRBD1. Trimming took 5 bases from V and 2 from J; bases not matched to a gene: 11. The germline V gene encodes CDR1 MNHEY and CDR2 SMNVEV (reference sequence). The CDR3 is 16 residues long. CDR3 amino acids: CASSRHGTGKTYEQYF. In DNA form, the CDR3 reads TGTGCCAGCAGTCGACACGGGACAGGAAAAACCTACGAGCAGTACTTC.

The J gene is TRBJ2-7, the V gene TRBV21-1; TRBD2 is the table's D call, not checked against the DNA. TRBV21-1 is recorded as a pseudogene. CDR3 length: 16 amino acids. The CDR3 here is CASSNPVRDYFYEQYF. The CDR3 region has the DNA TGTGCCAGCAGCAATCCCGTTCGGGACTACTTCTACGAGCAGTACTTC.

The gene calls are TRBV3-1 (or the pseudogene TRBV3-2) and TRBJ1-4, with D maybe TRBD1 (5 bases). The CDR3 extends over 16 amino acids. Germline CDR1 reads LGHDT; CDR2 reads YNNKEL (reference sequence). Trimming removed 1 base at V and 3 bases at J, with 12 bases between. The CDR3 here is CASSQVGASANEKLFF. CDR3 coding DNA: TGTGCCAGCAGCCAAGTAGGGGCTTCAGCTAATGAAAAACTGTTTTTT.

The CDR3 loop reads CASSYSGGSYNEQFF. The CDR3 DNA follows: TGTGCCAGCAGTTACTCTGGGGGGTCCTACAATGAGCAGTTCTTC. V usage is TRBV6-6 and J usage is TRBJ2-1; D might be TRBD2 (6 bases). CDR3 length equals 15 residues. Trimming removed 0 bases at V and 1 base at J, with 7 bases between. CDR1 and CDR2 (germline): MNHNY, SVGAGI (reference sequence).

This chain uses TRBV2 with TRBJ2-3, with D possibly TRBD1 on 5 matching bases. V lost 5 bases, J lost 3 bases, and 6 bases lay in between. This CDR3 comprises 12 residues. Germline CDR1 reads SNHLY; CDR2 reads FYNNEI. Written as DNA, the CDR3 is TGTGCCAGCAGTACAGGAACAGATACGCAGTATTTT. Its translation is CASSTGTDTQYF.